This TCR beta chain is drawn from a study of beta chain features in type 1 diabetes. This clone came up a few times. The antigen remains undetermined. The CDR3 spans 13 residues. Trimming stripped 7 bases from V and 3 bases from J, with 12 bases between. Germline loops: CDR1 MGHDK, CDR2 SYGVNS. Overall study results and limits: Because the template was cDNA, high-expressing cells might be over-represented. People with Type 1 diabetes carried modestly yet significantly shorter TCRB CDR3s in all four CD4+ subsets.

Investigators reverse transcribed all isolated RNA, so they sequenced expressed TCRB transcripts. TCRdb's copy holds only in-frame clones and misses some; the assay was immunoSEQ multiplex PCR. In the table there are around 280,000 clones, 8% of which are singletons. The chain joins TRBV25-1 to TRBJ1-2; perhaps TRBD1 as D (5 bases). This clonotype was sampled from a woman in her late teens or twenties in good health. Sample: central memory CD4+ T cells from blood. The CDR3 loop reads CASTRDAYYGYTF. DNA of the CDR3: TGTGCCAGCACCCGGGACGCCTACTATGGCTACACCTTC.